What follows are 4 T cell receptor beta chains derived from one specimen sequenced in a study of T cell responses to AZD1222 COVID-19 vaccine. Here immunoSEQ multiplex PCR was the method, and the copy in TCRdb shows in-frame clones only, minus some. Altogether around 110,000 clones are present, roughly 90% being singletons, with the ten largest covering around 7.5%. Sequenced here: peripheral blood, sampled on day 0 of AZD1222 vaccination. Receptor source: an adult in good health.

The V gene is TRBV27, the J gene TRBJ2-7; 9 bases are shared with TRBD2. The length of the CDR3 is 15 residues. Trimming removed 2 bases from V and 3 bases from J; junction bases left unmatched: 5. Germline loops: CDR1 MNHEY, CDR2 SMNVEV (reference sequence). The CDR3 protein is CASSLGAGGIYEQYF. As DNA, the CDR3 is TGTGCCAGCAGTTTAGGAGCGGGAGGTATCTACGAGCAGTACTTC.

This clone was counted only a few times. The CDR3 nucleotides read TGTGCCAGCAGCATATCCGGGACGGACGGAAACACCATATATTTT. Translation gives CASSISGTDGNTIYF. The chain uses TRBV11-1 and TRBJ1-3, with D possibly TRBD1 on 5 matching bases. The V end was cut by 5 bases, the J end by 4 bases, with 15 bases between. CDR1 is SGHAT, CDR2 FQDESV, per germline (reference sequence). The CDR3 is made up of 15 amino acids.

This chain links TRBV28 with TRBJ2-7; no clear D. The germline V and J ends were trimmed by 1 base and 6 bases, with 13 bases remaining between them. Germline CDR1 is MDHEN and CDR2 is SYDVKM. The CDR3 runs 14 residues. The CDR3 region is CASSLFLRATEQYF. The CDR3 DNA is TGTGCCAGCAGTTTATTCCTTAGGGCGACCGAGCAGTACTTC.

This chain uses TRBV7-9 with TRBJ1-2; D might be TRBD1 (5 bases). Trimming pared 1 base from V and 1 base from J, leaving 10 bases between. The CDR3 is 15 amino acids. The V gene's germline CDR1 is SEHNR and CDR2 FQNEAQ (reference sequence). The CDR3 DNA reads as TGTGCCAGCAGCTTAGTTGGGGGGAGTAACTATGGCTACACCTTC. Encoded protein: CASSLVGGSNYGYTF.